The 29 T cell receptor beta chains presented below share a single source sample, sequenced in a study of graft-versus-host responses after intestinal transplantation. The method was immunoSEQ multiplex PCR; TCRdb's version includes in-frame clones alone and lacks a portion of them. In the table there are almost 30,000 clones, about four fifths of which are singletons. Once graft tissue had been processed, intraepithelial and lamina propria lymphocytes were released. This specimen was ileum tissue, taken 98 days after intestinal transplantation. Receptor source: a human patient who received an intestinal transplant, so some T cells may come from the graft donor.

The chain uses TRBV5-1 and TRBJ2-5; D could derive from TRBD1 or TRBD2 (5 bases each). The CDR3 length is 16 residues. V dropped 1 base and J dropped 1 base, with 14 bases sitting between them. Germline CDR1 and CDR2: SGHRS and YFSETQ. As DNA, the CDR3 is TGCGCCAGCAGCTTGTCTGCCCGGGGCCCCCAAGAGACCCAGTACTTC. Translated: CASSLSARGPQETQYF.

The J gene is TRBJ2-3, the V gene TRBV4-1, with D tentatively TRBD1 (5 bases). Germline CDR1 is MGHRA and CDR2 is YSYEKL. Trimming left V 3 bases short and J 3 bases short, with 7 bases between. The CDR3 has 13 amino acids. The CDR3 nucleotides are TGCGCCAGCAGCCAGACAGTGACAGATACGCAGTATTTT. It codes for CASSQTVTDTQYF.

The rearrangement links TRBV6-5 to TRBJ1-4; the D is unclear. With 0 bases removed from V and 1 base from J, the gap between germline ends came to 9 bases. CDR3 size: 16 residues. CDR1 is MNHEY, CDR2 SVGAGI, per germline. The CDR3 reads CASSYSVPGTNEKLFF. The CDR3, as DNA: TGTGCCAGCAGTTACTCGGTCCCCGGAACTAATGAAAAACTGTTTTTT.

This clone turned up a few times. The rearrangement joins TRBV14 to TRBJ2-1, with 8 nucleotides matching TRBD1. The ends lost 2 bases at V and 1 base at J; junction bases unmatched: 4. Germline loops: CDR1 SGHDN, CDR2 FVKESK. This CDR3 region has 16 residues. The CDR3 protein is CASSQFTGGSYNEQFF. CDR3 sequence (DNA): TGTGCCAGCAGCCAATTTACAGGGGGGTCCTACAATGAGCAGTTCTTC.

The CDR3 spells CASSSYLGGKVNEQFF. CDR3 nucleotide sequence: TGTGCCAGCAGCTCTTACCTCGGGGGGAAAGTGAATGAGCAGTTCTTC. V gene TRBV7-9 combines with J gene TRBJ2-1; 7 nucleotides align to TRBD2. V lost 4 bases to trimming and J lost 7 bases; unmatched junction nucleotides: 13. CDR1 SEHNR and CDR2 FQNEAQ come from the germline V gene (reference sequence). The CDR3 has 16 amino acids.

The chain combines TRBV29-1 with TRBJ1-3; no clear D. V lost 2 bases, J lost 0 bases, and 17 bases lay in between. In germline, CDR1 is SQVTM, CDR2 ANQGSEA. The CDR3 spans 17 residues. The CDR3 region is CSVEFRAETTSGNTIYF. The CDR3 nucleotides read TGCAGCGTTGAATTCCGGGCGGAGACCACCTCTGGAAACACCATATATTTT.

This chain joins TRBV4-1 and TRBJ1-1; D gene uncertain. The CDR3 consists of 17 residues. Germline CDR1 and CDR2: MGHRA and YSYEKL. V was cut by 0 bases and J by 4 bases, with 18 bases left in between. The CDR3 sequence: CASSQDPTPRFSTEAFF. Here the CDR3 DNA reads TGCGCCAGCAGCCAAGATCCGACTCCGAGATTTAGCACTGAAGCTTTCTTT.

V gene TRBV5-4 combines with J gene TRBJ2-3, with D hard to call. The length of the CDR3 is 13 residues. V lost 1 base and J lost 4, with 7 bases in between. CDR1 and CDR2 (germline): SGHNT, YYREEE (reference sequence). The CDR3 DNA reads TGTGCCAGCAGCTTGAATCCGGCAGATACGCAGTATTTT. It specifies CASSLNPADTQYF.

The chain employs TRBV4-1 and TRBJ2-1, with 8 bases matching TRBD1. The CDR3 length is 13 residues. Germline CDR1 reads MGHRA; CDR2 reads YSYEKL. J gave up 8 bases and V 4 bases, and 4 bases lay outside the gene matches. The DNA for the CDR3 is TGCGCCAGCAGCCGCCAGGGGGCCGATGAGCAGTTCTTC. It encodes CASSRQGADEQFF.

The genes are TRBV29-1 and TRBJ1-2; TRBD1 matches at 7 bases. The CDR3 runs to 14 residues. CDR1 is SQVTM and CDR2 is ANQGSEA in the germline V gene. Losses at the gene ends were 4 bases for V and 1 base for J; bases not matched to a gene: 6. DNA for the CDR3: TGCAGCGTTGGAGACAGGGATTATAACTATGGCTACACCTTC. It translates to CSVGDRDYNYGYTF. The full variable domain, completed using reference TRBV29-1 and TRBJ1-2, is SAVISQKPSRDICQRGTSLTIQCQVDSQVTMMFWYRQQPGQSLTLIATANQGSEATYESGFVIDKFPISRPNLTFSTLTVSNMSPEDSSIYLCSVGDRDYNYGYTFGSGTRLTVV.

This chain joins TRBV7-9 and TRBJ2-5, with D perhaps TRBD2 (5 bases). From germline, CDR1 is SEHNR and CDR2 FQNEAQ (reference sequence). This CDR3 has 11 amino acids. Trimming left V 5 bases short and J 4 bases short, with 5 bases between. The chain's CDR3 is CASSRGETQYF. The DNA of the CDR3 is TGTGCCAGCAGCCGGGGAGAGACCCAGTACTTC.

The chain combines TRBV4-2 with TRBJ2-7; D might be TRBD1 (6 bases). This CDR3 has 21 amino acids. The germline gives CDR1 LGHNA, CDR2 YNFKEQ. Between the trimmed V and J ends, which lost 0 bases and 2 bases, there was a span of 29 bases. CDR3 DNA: TGTGCCAGCAGCCAAGATAGGGTGGGGGCTTTAGTGGGGATGGTGACCTACGAGCAGTACTTC. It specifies CASSQDRVGALVGMVTYEQYF.

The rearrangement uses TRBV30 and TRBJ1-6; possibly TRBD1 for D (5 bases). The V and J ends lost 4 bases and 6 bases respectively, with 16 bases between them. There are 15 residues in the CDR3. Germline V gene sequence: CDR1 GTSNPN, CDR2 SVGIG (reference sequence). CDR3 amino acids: CAWTPGPGTNSPLHF. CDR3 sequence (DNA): TGTGCCTGGACCCCCGGCCCAGGGACTAATTCACCCCTCCACTTT.

The CDR3 region has the DNA TGTGCCAGCAGCAGGGGTCGGGACAGCAATCAGCCCCAGCATTTT. As protein: CASSRGRDSNQPQHF. The chain links TRBV7-2 to TRBJ1-5; TRBD1 is a possible D gene (5 bases). V gave up 5 bases and J gave up 1 base, with 12 bases separating them. Germline CDR1 and CDR2: SGHTA and FQGNSA. The CDR3 consists of 15 residues.

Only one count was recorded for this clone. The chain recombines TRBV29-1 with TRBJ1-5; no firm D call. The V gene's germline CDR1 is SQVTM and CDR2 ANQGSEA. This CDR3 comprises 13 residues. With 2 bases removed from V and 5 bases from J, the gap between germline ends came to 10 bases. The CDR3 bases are TGCAGCGTTGAACTACAGCCGGATCAGCCCCAGCATTTT. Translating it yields CSVELQPDQPQHF.

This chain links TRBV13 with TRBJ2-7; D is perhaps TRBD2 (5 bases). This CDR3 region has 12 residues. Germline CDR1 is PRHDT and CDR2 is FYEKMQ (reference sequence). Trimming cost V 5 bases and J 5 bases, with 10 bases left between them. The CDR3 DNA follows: TGTGCCAGCAGCCACACTAGGAACGAGCAGTACTTC. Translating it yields CASSHTRNEQYF.

CDR3 bases: TGTGCCAGCAGCAATAAGGGGGCCGGGGAGCTGTTTTTT. This gives the protein CASSNKGAGELFF. J is TRBJ2-2 and V is TRBV27, with D possibly being TRBD1 (6 bases). With 6 bases removed from V and 6 bases from J, the gap between germline ends came to 11 bases. Per germline, CDR1 MNHEY and CDR2 SMNVEV (reference sequence). This CDR3 region has 13 residues.

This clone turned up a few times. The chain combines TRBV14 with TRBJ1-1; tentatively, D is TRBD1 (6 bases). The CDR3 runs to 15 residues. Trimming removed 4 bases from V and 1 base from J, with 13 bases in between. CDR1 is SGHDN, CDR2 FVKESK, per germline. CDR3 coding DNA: TGTGCCAGCAGCCGTTTAGGAGGGGGGAACACTGAAGCTTTCTTT. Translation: CASSRLGGGNTEAFF.

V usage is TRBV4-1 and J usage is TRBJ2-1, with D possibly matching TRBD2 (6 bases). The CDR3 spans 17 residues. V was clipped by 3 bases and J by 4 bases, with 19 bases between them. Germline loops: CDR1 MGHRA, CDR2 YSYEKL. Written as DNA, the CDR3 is TGCGCCAGCAGCCATCACATAGGCTCGGGAGCTTACAATGAGCAGTTCTTC. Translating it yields CASSHHIGSGAYNEQFF.

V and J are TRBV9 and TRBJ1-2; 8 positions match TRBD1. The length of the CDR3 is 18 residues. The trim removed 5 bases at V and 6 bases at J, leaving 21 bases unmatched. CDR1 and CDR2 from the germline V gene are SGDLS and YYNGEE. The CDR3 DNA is TGTGCCAGCAGAGGATTTTACCGACCGGGGGACAGGAACAATGGCTACACCTTC. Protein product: CASRGFYRPGDRNNGYTF.

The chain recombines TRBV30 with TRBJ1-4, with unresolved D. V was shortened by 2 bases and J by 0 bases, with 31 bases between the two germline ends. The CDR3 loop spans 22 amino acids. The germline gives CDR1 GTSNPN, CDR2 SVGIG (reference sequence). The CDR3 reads CAWSLIVLKQRNYYSTNEKLFF. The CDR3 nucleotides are TGTGCCTGGAGTTTGATTGTTCTCAAACAGAGAAACTATTATTCAACTAATGAAAAACTGTTTTTT.

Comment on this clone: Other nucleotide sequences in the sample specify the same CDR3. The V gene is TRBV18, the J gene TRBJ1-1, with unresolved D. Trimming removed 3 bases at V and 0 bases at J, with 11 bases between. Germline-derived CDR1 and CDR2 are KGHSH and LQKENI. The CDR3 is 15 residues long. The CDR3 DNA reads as TGTGCCAGCTCACCGCTCGACACCTTGAACACTGAAGCTTTCTTT. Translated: CASSPLDTLNTEAFF.

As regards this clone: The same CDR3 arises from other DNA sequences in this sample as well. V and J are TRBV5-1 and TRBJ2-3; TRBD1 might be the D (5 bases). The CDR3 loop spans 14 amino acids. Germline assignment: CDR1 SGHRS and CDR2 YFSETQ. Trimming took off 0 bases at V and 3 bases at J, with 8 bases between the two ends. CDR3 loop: CASSLGQSTDTQYF. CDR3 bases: TGCGCCAGCAGCTTGGGACAGTCTACAGATACGCAGTATTTT.

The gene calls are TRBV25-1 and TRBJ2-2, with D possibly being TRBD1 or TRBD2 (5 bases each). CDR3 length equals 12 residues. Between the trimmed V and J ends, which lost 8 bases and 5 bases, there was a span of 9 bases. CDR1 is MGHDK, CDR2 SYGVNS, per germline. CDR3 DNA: TGTGCCAGCTATGGGGGTACCGGGGAGCTGTTTTTT. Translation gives CASYGGTGELFF.

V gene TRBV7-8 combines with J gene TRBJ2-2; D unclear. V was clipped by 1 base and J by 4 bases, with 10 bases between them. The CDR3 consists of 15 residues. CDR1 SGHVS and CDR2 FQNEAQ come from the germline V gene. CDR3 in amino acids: CASSLEGWGTGELFF. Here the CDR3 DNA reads TGTGCCAGCAGCTTAGAGGGTTGGGGCACCGGGGAGCTGTTTTTT.

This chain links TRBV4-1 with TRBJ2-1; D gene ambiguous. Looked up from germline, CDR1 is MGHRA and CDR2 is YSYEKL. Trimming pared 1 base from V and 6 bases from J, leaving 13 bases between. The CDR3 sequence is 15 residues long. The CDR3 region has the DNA TGCGCCAGCAGCCAAGTTCTTAAATCAGTCAATGAGCAGTTCTTC. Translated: CASSQVLKSVNEQFF.

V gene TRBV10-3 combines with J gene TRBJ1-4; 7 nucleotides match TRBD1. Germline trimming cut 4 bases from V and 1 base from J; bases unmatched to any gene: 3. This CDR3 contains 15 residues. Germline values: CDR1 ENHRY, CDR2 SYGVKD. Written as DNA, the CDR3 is TGTGCCATCAGTGCAACAGGGGTAACTAATGAAAAACTGTTTTTT. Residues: CAISATGVTNEKLFF.

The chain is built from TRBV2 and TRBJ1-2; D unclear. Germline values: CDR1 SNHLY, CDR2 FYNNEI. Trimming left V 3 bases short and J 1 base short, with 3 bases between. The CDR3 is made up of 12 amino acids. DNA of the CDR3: TGTGCCAGCAGTGACAGTAACTATGGCTACACCTTC. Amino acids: CASSDSNYGYTF.

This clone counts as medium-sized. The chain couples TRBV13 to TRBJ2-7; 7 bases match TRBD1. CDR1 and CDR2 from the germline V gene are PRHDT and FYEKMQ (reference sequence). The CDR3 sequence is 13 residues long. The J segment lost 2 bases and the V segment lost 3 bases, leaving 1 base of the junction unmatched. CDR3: CASSFGTAYEQYF. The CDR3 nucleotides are TGTGCCAGCAGCTTCGGGACAGCCTACGAGCAGTACTTC.